These 4 T cell receptor beta chains share one sample of origin, sequenced in a study of T cells after posttransplantation cyclophosphamide. Cyclophosphamide on days +3 and +4 followed busulfan-fludarabine conditioning and a marrow graft. The data were produced by immunoSEQ multiplex PCR, yet TCRdb's version contains in-frame clones alone and is incomplete. The sample presents fewer than 12,000 clones, none singletons. Sample: PBMCs, taken after allogeneic stem cell transplant with posttransplant cyclophosphamide. The receptors originated from a female patient between 40 and 55 years old who received an allogeneic stem cell transplant from a related donor, was CMV-positive, and had no GVHD. Some T cells may be supplied by the graft donor.

This clone was counted at least ten times. The chain couples TRBV28 to TRBJ1-2; 7 bases match TRBD1. V shed 3 bases and J 6 bases; nucleotides not matched to a gene: 4. This CDR3 has 13 amino acids. Germline CDR1 MDHEN, CDR2 SYDVKM. The CDR3 coding sequence is TGTGCCAGCAGTTTTAACAGGGGAGATGGCTACACCTTC. Translation gives CASSFNRGDGYTF.

This clone was detected only a few times. The J gene is TRBJ2-3, the V gene TRBV5-4; TRBD2 might be the D (6 bases). The CDR3 is 15 amino acids. Trimming took off 2 bases at V and 4 bases at J, with 14 bases between the two ends. The V gene's germline CDR1 is SGHNT and CDR2 YYREEE (reference sequence). CDR3 in DNA: TGTGCCAGCAGCTTCTCGGGGGAGGTCGCAGATACGCAGTATTTT. Translation: CASSFSGEVADTQYF.

This clone was counted many times. This chain uses TRBV4-2 with TRBJ1-1; D is possibly TRBD1 (5 bases). V gave up 0 bases and J gave up 1 base, with 12 bases separating them. The CDR3 extends over 16 amino acids. The germline V gene has CDR1 LGHNA and CDR2 YNFKEQ. The CDR3 spells CASSQEQASGNTEAFF. The CDR3 DNA sequence: TGTGCCAGCAGCCAAGAACAGGCCTCTGGGAACACTGAAGCTTTCTTT.

This clone has at least ten counts. V and J are TRBV2 and TRBJ2-3, with TRBD2 matching over 13 bases. CDR3 size: 14 residues. The V gene end was trimmed by 8 bases and the J gene end by 3 bases; junction bases not matched to a gene: 2. Germline CDR1 reads SNHLY; CDR2 reads FYNNEI. The CDR3 region is CASGGLAGTDTQYF. The CDR3 DNA follows: TGTGCCAGCGGGGGACTAGCGGGAACAGATACGCAGTATTTT.